This T cell receptor (beta chain) was sequenced during a study of shared T cell receptors in the human thymus. Assay: immunoSEQ multiplex PCR; the TCRdb copy retains only in-frame clones and omits some. The profile shows about 540,000 clones, approximately 80% of them singletons. V was shortened by 1 base and J by 7 bases, with 7 bases between the two germline ends. This CDR3 region has 12 residues. Germline V lookup: CDR1 MNHNS, CDR2 SASEGT. The same data also contributed to another study, on human thymus T cells. That paper adds: The donors were infants in Finland with congenital heart defects, otherwise immunologically healthy. From resections taken during corrective heart surgery, the thymus tissue was obtained. Biased V and J segment usage appeared in thymus and peripheral blood.

Specimen: thymocytes. The source is a boy less than two years old with a congenital heart defect. The rearrangement uses TRBV6-1 and TRBJ1-2; D gene unclear. The CDR3 DNA reads as TGTGCCAGCAGTGAAGGGGCCGGTGGCTACACCTTC. Translating gives CASSEGAGGYTF.